This entry lists 10 T cell receptor beta chains sequenced from one sample in a study of blood T cell repertoires in COVID-19. Libraries were prepared by immunoSEQ multiplex PCR; TCRdb keeps only in-frame clonotypes and omits some of them. Among about 200,000 clones, around 80% were seen once, and the ten largest hold 5.1%. The specimen was peripheral blood. The receptor set was obtained from a human donor in a cohort sampled during active COVID-19.

The chain carries TRBV28 and TRBJ2-7; TRBD1 aligns across 10 bases. V lost 6 bases to trimming and J lost 5 bases; unmatched junction nucleotides: 10. Germline assignment: CDR1 MDHEN and CDR2 SYDVKM. The CDR3 contains 15 residues. Written as DNA, the CDR3 is TGTGCCAGCAGCTTCAACCCAGGGACAGGGGACGAGCAGTACTTC. Protein: CASSFNPGTGDEQYF.

This chain uses TRBV27 with TRBJ2-7; no clear D. The CDR3 loop spans 14 amino acids. Trimming shortened V by 3 bases and J by 0 bases, and 9 bases separated the two germline ends. Germline CDR1 is MNHEY and CDR2 is SMNVEV (reference sequence). This CDR3 is CASSLTGSSYEQYF. CDR3 coding DNA: TGTGCCAGCAGTTTGACGGGTAGCTCCTACGAGCAGTACTTC.

The chain couples TRBV10-3 to TRBJ2-7; a possible D gene is TRBD1 (5 bases). V was clipped by 5 bases and J by 0 bases, with 8 bases between them. CDR1 and CDR2 from the germline V gene are ENHRY and SYGVKD. This CDR3 comprises 13 residues. The CDR3 coding sequence is TGTGCCATCAGTATAGGGGCCTCCTACGAGCAGTACTTC. It translates to CAISIGASYEQYF.

The V and J genes are TRBV6-2 or TRBV6-3 and TRBJ2-1, with D maybe TRBD2 (6 bases). Germline V gene lookup returns CDR1 MNHEY and CDR2 SVGEGT. Trimming stripped 2 bases from V and 6 bases from J, with 17 bases between. The CDR3 runs to 16 residues. CDR3 protein: CASSYEPRGGVNEQFF. In DNA, the CDR3 is TGTGCCAGCAGTTACGAGCCTCGTGGAGGGGTCAATGAGCAGTTCTTC.

The V gene is TRBV5-1, the J gene TRBJ1-1; TRBD1 is a possible D gene (5 bases). Trimming shortened V by 0 bases and J by 1 base, and 10 bases separated the two germline ends. Per the germline V gene, CDR1 is SGHRS and CDR2 is YFSETQ. The length of the CDR3 is 15 residues. As DNA, the CDR3 is TGCGCCAGCAGCTTGGGGGGCCAGAGGAACACTGAAGCTTTCTTT. Protein sequence: CASSLGGQRNTEAFF.

The chain carries TRBV6-5 and TRBJ2-7; tentatively, D is TRBD2 (5 bases). Trimming took 2 bases from V and 3 from J, leaving 8 bases between them. Germline V gene lookup returns CDR1 MNHEY and CDR2 SVGAGI. This CDR3 contains 13 residues. Written as DNA, the CDR3 is TGTGCCAGCAGTTACGGACTGTACTACGAGCAGTACTTC. It yields the protein CASSYGLYYEQYF.

This sequence joins TRBV7-9 and TRBJ1-1; TRBD1 matches at 8 bases. The germline CDR1 and CDR2 sequences are SEHNR and FQNEAQ (reference sequence). The CDR3 is 15 amino acids. V trimming: 5 bases; J trimming: 4 bases; junction bases outside the gene matches: 9. The CDR3 reads CASSDGQGWSTEAFF. In nucleotides, the CDR3 is TGTGCCAGCAGCGACGGACAGGGCTGGAGCACTGAAGCTTTCTTT.

This clone was seen only once. V gene TRBV7-2 combines with J gene TRBJ1-5, with 7 nucleotides matching TRBD1. The CDR3 extends over 15 amino acids. Germline V gives CDR1 SGHTA, CDR2 FQGNSA. J gave up 2 bases and V 5 bases, and 6 bases lay outside the gene matches. The CDR3 DNA reads TGTGCCAGCAGCCAGGGGGTCCCCCGCAATCAGCCCCAGCATTTT. This sequence encodes CASSQGVPRNQPQHF. The whole variable domain, filled in from reference TRBV7-2 and TRBJ1-5, reads GAGVSQSPSNKVTEKGKDVELRCDPISGHTALYWYRQSLGQGLEFLIYFQGNSAPDKSGLPSDRFSAERTGGSVSTLTIQRTQQEDSAVYLCASSQGVPRNQPQHFGDGTRLSIL.

The chain joins TRBV12-3 or TRBV12-4 to TRBJ1-1, with TRBD1 identical over 8 bases. Trimming cost V 4 bases and J 9 bases; bases outside gene matches: 4. The length of the CDR3 is 12 residues. The CDR3 reads CASSSGQGKAFF. The CDR3 nucleotides are TGTGCCAGCAGTTCCGGACAGGGAAAAGCTTTCTTT.

This clone was found once. The chain carries TRBV5-8 and TRBJ2-5; the D is unclear. V was clipped by 0 bases and J by 5 bases, with 5 bases between them. The CDR3 totals 12 residues. Germline CDR1 is SGHTS and CDR2 is YDEGEE. The CDR3 reads CASSLAVETQYF. The CDR3 DNA reads TGTGCCAGCAGCTTGGCGGTGGAGACCCAGTACTTC. Using reference TRBV5-8 and TRBJ2-5 for the parts outside the CDR3, the full variable domain is EAGVTQSPTHLIKTRGQQATLRCSPISGHTSVYWYQQALGLGLQFLLWYDEGEERNRGNFPPRFSGRQFPNYSSELNVNALELEDSALYLCASSLAVETQYFGPGTRLLVL.